Shown below are 9 T cell receptor beta chains from a single sample sequenced in a study of cytomegalovirus exposure and HLA in healthy donors. The PCR made use of 60 Vbeta and 13 Jbeta primers. Libraries were prepared by immunoSEQ multiplex PCR; TCRdb keeps only in-frame clonotypes and omits some of them. The sample gives about 82,000 clones, 70% to 80% of which show up once; roughly 13% is in the top ten. What was sequenced was PBMCs. The source of these receptors is a human donor in good health.

The J gene is TRBJ1-5, the V gene TRBV7-9; 9 positions agree with TRBD1. Germline CDR1 is SEHNR and CDR2 is FQNEAQ (reference sequence). Trimming at V came to 5 bases and at J to 2 bases, leaving 7 bases not matched to a gene. The CDR3 has 16 residues. CDR3 sequence reads: CASSPGQGTGNQPQHF. The CDR3 nucleotides read TGTGCCAGCAGCCCAGGACAGGGGACAGGCAATCAGCCCCAGCATTTT.

The chain carries TRBV11-2 and TRBJ2-7; 8 nucleotides line up with TRBD1. Trimming cost V 3 bases and J 4 bases; bases outside gene matches: 8. The CDR3 is 15 residues long. Looked up from germline, CDR1 is SGHAT and CDR2 is FQNNGV. For the CDR3, the DNA is TGTGCCAGCAGCTTTTTCACAGGGGGTGCGTACGAGCAGTACTTC. The encoded protein is CASSFFTGGAYEQYF.

The gene calls are TRBV7-9 and TRBJ1-6, with TRBD1 matching 9 bases. V was clipped by 5 bases and J by 4 bases; unmatched bases: 3. The CDR3 is made up of 15 amino acids. Germline V CDR1 and CDR2: SEHNR, FQNEAQ (reference sequence). CDR3 sequence: CASSPGQGYNSPLHF. The CDR3 DNA is TGTGCCAGCAGCCCGGGACAGGGTTATAATTCACCCCTCCACTTT.

CDR3 residues: CASSQEVAGGYNEQFF. The DNA for the CDR3 is TGCGCCAGCAGCCAAGAGGTAGCGGGGGGCTACAATGAGCAGTTCTTC. The chain joins TRBV4-1 to TRBJ2-1; the match to TRBD2 covers 10 bases. Germline loops: CDR1 MGHRA, CDR2 YSYEKL. The CDR3 sequence is 16 residues long. Trimming took 0 bases from V and 3 from J; bases not matched to a gene: 2.

CDR3 DNA: TGTGCTAGTGGTTTCTTAGCGGTGAGCTCCTACAATGAGCAGTTCTTC. Its protein is CASGFLAVSSYNEQFF. V gene TRBV12-5 combines with J gene TRBJ2-1; the D gene is possibly TRBD2 (6 bases). This CDR3 region has 16 residues. The V gene lost 3 bases and the J gene lost 0 bases, with 12 bases spanning the gap. Germline CDR1 LGHNT, CDR2 FRNRAP.

This clone was observed a few times. The genes are TRBV5-6 and TRBJ2-7, with D possibly TRBD2 on 5 matching bases. The V gene lost 6 bases and the J gene lost 6 bases, with 13 bases spanning the gap. This CDR3 has 12 amino acids. CDR1 is SGHDT, CDR2 YYEEEE, per germline. CDR3 in amino acids: CASTREGGEQYF. DNA for the CDR3: TGTGCCAGCACCAGAGAGGGCGGCGAGCAGTACTTC.

The gene calls are TRBV5-1 and TRBJ2-5, with 8 bases lining up with TRBD2. Per the germline V gene, CDR1 is SGHRS and CDR2 is YFSETQ. V lost 4 bases to trimming and J lost 4 bases; unmatched junction nucleotides: 3. This CDR3 is 13 amino acids long. CDR3: CASSRGLGETQYF. The CDR3 region has the DNA TGCGCCAGCAGCCGGGGACTAGGAGAGACCCAGTACTTC.

This clone was seen a single time. V usage is TRBV5-4 and J usage is TRBJ2-1; a possible D gene is TRBD1 (5 bases). The V end was cut by 0 bases, the J end by 8 bases, with 12 bases between. Per the germline V gene, CDR1 is SGHNT and CDR2 is YYREEE (reference sequence). The CDR3 covers 14 residues. The CDR3 sequence: CASSLVGQGHEQFF. The CDR3 DNA reads TGTGCCAGCAGCTTGGTTGGGCAGGGCCATGAGCAGTTCTTC.

This chain uses TRBV5-1 with TRBJ1-2; 8 nucleotides line up with TRBD1. The CDR3 contains 15 residues. Germline CDR1 SGHRS, CDR2 YFSETQ. Unmatched junction bases numbered 4, after V lost 3 bases and J lost 0 bases. CDR3 region: CASSWTGQANYGYTF. The DNA of the CDR3 is TGCGCCAGCAGCTGGACGGGACAGGCTAACTATGGCTACACCTTC.